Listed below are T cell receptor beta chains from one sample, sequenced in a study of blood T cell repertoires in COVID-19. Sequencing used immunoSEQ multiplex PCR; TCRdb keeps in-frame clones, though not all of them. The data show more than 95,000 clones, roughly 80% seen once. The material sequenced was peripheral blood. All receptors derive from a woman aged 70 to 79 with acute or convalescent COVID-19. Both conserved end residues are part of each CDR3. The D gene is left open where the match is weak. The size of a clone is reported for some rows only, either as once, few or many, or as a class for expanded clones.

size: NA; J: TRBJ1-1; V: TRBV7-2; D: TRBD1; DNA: TGTGCCAGCAGGACAGGGGTGAACACTGAAGCTTTCTTT; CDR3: CASRTGVNTEAFF
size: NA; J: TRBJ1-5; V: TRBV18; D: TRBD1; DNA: TGTGCCAGCTCAGGGACAGGGTTAGGCAATCAGCCCCAGCATTTT; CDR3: CASSGTGLGNQPQHF
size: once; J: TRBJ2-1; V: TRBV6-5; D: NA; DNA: TGTGCCAGCCTCCGACCGGGGTATTCCTACAATGAGCAGTTCTTC; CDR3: CASLRPGYSYNEQFF
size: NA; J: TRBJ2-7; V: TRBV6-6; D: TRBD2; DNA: TGTGCCAGCAGTCGCCAACCGGGACTAGCGGCCTCCTACGAGCAGTACTTC; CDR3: CASSRQPGLAASYEQYF
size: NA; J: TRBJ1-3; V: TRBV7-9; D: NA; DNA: TGTGCCAGCAGCATGCGGAACACCATATATTTT; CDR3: CASSMRNTIYF
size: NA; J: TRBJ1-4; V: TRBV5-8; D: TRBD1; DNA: TGTGCCAGCAGCTTCAGGGGGGCAAGTGAAAAACTGTTTTTT; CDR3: CASSFRGASEKLFF
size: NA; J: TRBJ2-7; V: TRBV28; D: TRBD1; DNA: TGTGCCAGCACCAGTCAACCTCGACAGGGTGGGGACGAGCGGTACTTC; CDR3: CASTSQPRQGGDERYF
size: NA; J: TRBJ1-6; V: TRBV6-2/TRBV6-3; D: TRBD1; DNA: TGTGCCAGCAGCCCCGGGACAGGGAGATCACCCCTCCACTTT; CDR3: CASSPGTGRSPLHF
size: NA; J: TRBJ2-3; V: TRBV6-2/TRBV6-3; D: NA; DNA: TGTGCCAGCAGTTCCCGGGACTCCTTCAGAGATACGCAGTATTTT; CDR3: CASSSRDSFRDTQYF
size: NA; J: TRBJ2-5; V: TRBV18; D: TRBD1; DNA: TGTGCCAGCTCACCACGGGACAGCCAAGAGACCCAGTACTTC; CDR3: CASSPRDSQETQYF
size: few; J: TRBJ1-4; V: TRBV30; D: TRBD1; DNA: TGTGCCTGGAGAGAACAGGGGGCCGTTGAAAAACTGTTTTTT; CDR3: CAWREQGAVEKLFF
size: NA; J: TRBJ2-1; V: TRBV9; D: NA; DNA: TGTGCCAGCAGCGCGAGCGACAGCAACCCTAACAATGAGCAGTTCTTC; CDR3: CASSASDSNPNNEQFF
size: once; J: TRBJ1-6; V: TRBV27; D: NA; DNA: TGTGCCAGCAGCAGGGTGTGGGGTGCACCCCTCCACTTT; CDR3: CASSRVWGAPLHF
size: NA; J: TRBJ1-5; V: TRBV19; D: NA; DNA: TGTGCCACCTCGGGTTCGGCAGGGCATAATCAGCCCCAGCATTTT; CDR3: CATSGSAGHNQPQHF
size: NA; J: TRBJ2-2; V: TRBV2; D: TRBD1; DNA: TGTGCCAGCAGTGAACAGGGGGCAAGCGGGGAGCTGTTTTTT; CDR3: CASSEQGASGELFF
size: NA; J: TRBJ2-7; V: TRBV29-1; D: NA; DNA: TGCAGCGTTGGGGCAGGGGTTTCCTACGAGCAGTACTTC; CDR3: CSVGAGVSYEQYF
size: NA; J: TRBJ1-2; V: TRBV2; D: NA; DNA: TGTGCCAGCAGTGAGGGGACTCGGAACGGCGGGGGGTATGGCTACACCTTC; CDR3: CASSEGTRNGGGYGYTF
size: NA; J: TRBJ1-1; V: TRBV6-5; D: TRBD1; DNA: TGTGCCAGCAAACGCGCCGGGACAGGTAGGACTGAAGCTTTCTTT; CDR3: CASKRAGTGRTEAFF
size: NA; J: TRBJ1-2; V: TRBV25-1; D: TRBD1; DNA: TGTGCCAGCGGGGGGGACAGGGGAGACTATGGCTACACCTTC; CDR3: CASGGDRGDYGYTF
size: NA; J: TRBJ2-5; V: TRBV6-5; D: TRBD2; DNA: TGTGCCAGCAGTACGACTAGCGGGGGGTTGGAGACCCAGTACTTC; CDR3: CASSTTSGGLETQYF
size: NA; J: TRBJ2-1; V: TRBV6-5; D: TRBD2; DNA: TGTGCCAGCAGTTACCTGGGAGGGGCTTACAATGAGCAGTTCTTC; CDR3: CASSYLGGAYNEQFF
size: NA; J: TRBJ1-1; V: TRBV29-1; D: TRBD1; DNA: TGCAGCGTGCGACAGGGGGGAACTGAAGCTTTCTTT; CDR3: CSVRQGGTEAFF
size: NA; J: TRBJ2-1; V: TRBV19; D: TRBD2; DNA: TGTGCCAGTAGACCACGGGTAGGGCTAGCGGGGGGCCGCTCCTACAATGAGCAGTTCTTC; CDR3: CASRPRVGLAGGRSYNEQFF
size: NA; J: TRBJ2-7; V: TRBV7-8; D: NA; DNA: TGTGCCAGCAGCCTAAACCCCGACAGGATCCCCTACGAGCAGTACTTC; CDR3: CASSLNPDRIPYEQYF
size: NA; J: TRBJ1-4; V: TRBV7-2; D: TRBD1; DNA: TGTGCCAGCAGCGCGGACAGGGGGCAGGGAAAACTGTTTTTT; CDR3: CASSADRGQGKLFF
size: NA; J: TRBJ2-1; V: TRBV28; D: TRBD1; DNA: TGTGCCAGTCTCCTCGACAGGGGGCCCTACAATGAGCAGTTCTTC; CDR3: CASLLDRGPYNEQFF
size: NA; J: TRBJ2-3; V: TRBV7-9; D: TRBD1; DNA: TGTGCCAGCAGCGCTCCTGGGACAGGGGGTACAGATACGCAGTATTTT; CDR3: CASSAPGTGGTDTQYF
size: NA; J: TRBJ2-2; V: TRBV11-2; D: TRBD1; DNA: TGTGCCAGCAGCCAGGGACAGGGGTTTACCGGGGAGCTGTTTTTT; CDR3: CASSQGQGFTGELFF
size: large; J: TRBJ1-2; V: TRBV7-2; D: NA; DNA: TGTGCCAGCAGCTCAGCTGGGGCAGGGGGCTACACCTTC; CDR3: CASSSAGAGGYTF
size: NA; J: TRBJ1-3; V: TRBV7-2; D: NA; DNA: TGTGCCAGCAGCTTAGGCCCGGGGTATGGAAACACCATATATTTT; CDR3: CASSLGPGYGNTIYF
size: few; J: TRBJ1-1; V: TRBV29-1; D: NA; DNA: TGCAGCGTTGAGAACGGGTTGTGGACTGAAGCTTTCTTT; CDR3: CSVENGLWTEAFF
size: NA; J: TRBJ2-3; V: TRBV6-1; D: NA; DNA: TGTGCCAGCAGTGAAAGGTCGTCTAGGATGTTTACGCAGTATTTT; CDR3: CASSERSSRMFTQYF
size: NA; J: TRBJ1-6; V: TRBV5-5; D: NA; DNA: TGTGCCAGCAGCTTTGCCGCCTCACAGAGCCTCCTTACACCCCTCCACTTT; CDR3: CASSFAASQSLLTPLHF
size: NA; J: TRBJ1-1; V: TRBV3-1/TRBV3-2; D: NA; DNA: TGTGCCAGCACCACAACAGGGAGGGGGACTGAAGCTTTCTTT; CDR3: CASTTTGRGTEAFF
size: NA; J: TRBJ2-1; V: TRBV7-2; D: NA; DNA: TGTGCCAGCAGCGATGACTCAAGCTCCTACAATGAGCAGTTCTTC; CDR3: CASSDDSSSYNEQFF
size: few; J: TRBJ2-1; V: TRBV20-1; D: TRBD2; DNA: TGCAGTGCTAGTACTAGCGGGAGTCTTAAGGGGTCCTACAATGAGCAGTTCTTC; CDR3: CSASTSGSLKGSYNEQFF
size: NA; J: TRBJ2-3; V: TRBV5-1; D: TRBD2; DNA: TGCGCCAGCAGCTTAGCGGGGTTCTTGGATACGCAGTATTTT; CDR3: CASSLAGFLDTQYF
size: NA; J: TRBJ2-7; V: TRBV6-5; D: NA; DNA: TGTGCCAGCAGCCCACGGCGGGAAAGGGGCTACGAGCAGTACTTC; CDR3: CASSPRRERGYEQYF
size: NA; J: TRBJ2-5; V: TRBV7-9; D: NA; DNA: TGTGCCAGCAGCTTACTGACCACCCGGGGGACCCAGTACTTC; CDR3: CASSLLTTRGTQYF
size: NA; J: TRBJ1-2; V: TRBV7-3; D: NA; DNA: TGTGCCAGCAGCTTAAATTCGGGTTTCGAAGCTAACTATGGCTACACCTTC; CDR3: CASSLNSGFEANYGYTF